The T cell receptor beta chain under discussion was sequenced for a study of blood T cell repertoires in COVID-19. Turning to the study itself: Samples taken during acute and convalescent COVID-19 were collected in the United States, Italy and Spain.

As processed by the authors: Cell counts per sample came from amplifying reference gene primers. This table comes from immunoSEQ multiplex PCR, and its TCRdb copy is limited to in-frame clones, with some not included. D and trimming were read from the DNA, whereas the V and J calls and clone size are those reported in that table. The sample includes a few hundred thousand clones, around 87% seen only once; the top ten take 6% to 9%. The V gene lost 1 base and the J gene lost 3 bases, with 10 bases spanning the gap. This CDR3 contains 14 residues. Germline CDR1 and CDR2: SGHDT and YYEEEE. The sample holds one count of this clone.

The specimen was peripheral blood. The V and J genes are TRBV5-6 and TRBJ1-1, with a weak D call TRBD1 (6 bases). This receptor was identified in a woman between 70 and 85 years old with active or convalescent COVID-19. The chain's CDR3 is CASSLSSGDTEAFF. The CDR3 DNA follows: TGTGCCAGCAGCTTGTCCTCAGGGGACACTGAAGCTTTCTTT.